Detailed here is one T cell receptor (beta chain). What it recognizes is unknown. Noted treatment: roughly 10-day PBMC culture with coronavirus spike peptide pools or control peptides (ViraFEST assay). The data belong to a study of vaccination and CD4 T cells after COVID-19. At the level of the study: Post-vaccine sampling followed dose two by a median approximately 70 days (range 14 to 241). In culture, cells were exposed to overlapping spike peptides from SARS-CoV-2, HCoV-NL63, HCoV-OC43 and HCoV-229E.

Overall study results and limits: Median SARS-CoV-2-reactive clonotype numbers went up from about 20 to 38, but not significantly.

Germline lookup yields CDR1 DFQATT and CDR2 SNEGSKA (reference sequence). Trimming took 0 bases from V and 3 from J; bases not matched to a gene: 5. This CDR3 comprises 16 residues. Oncomine TCR Beta short-read sequencing was applied to DNA from cultured CD4+ T cells. TCRdb itself ran the PCR reads through MiXCR, one entry per CDR3 protein. The sample consists of about 6,300 distinct CDR3 sequences, under 70% of them appearing once. The sample taken for sequencing was CD4+ T cells from blood, cultured in vitro. The clonotype originates from a human donor who had recovered from COVID-19. The chain combines TRBV20-1 with TRBJ2-1; 10 bases are a match to TRBD2. CDR3 residues: CSARDQLAGDYNEQFF. In nucleotides, the CDR3 is TGCAGTGCTAGAGATCAGCTAGCGGGAGACTACAATGAGCAGTTCTTC.